A selection of T cell receptor beta chains follows, all from one sample in a study of T cell responses to AZD1222 COVID-19 vaccine. The repertoire was sequenced with immunoSEQ multiplex PCR; TCRdb's copy has only in-frame clones and lacks some. The data contain over 100,000 clones, about 86% of them singletons. This material consisted of peripheral blood, taken on day 0 of AZD1222 vaccination. These receptor sequences come from an adult in good health. Each CDR3 is given with its conserved first and last residue. Each record gives: clone size, J gene, CDR3 length, D gene, V gene, CDR3 protein, CDR3 DNA. A D gene is named only where the DNA matches it firmly. Clone size, where shown, is once, few, many, or a class for clones that have expanded.

- | TRBJ2-3 | 12 | TRBD1 | TRBV30 | CAWAGGRDTQYF | TGTGCCTGGGCAGGGGGCCGAGATACGCAGTATTTT
- | TRBJ1-6 | 17 | - | TRBV5-1 | CASSFELPSSYNSPLHF | TGCGCCAGCAGCTTCGAGCTCCCGAGCTCCTATAATTCACCCCTCCACTTT
- | TRBJ2-7 | 17 | TRBD1 | TRBV2 | CASSEALGQGASYEQYF | TGTGCCAGCAGTGAAGCGCTAGGACAGGGGGCCTCCTACGAGCAGTACTTC
- | TRBJ1-5 | 14 | TRBD1 | TRBV6-1 | CASSDQGGNQPQHF | TGTGCCAGCAGTGATCAGGGGGGAAATCAGCCCCAGCATTTT
- | TRBJ2-1 | 15 | TRBD2 | TRBV18 | CASSPLAGGPNEQFF | TGTGCCAGCTCACCACTAGCGGGAGGGCCAAATGAGCAGTTCTTC
- | TRBJ2-1 | 15 | TRBD2 | TRBV29-1 | CSVEGGTSGFNEQFF | TGCAGCGTTGAGGGGGGGACTAGCGGTTTCAATGAGCAGTTCTTC
- | TRBJ2-1 | 15 | - | TRBV28 | CASSFSGVPYNEQFF | TGTGCCAGCAGTTTCAGTGGCGTTCCCTACAATGAGCAGTTCTTC
- | TRBJ2-1 | 17 | TRBD1 | TRBV4-1 | CASSQDKGQAKLNEQFF | TGCGCCAGCAGCCAAGATAAGGGACAGGCAAAGCTTAATGAGCAGTTCTTC
- | TRBJ2-7 | 15 | - | TRBV7-9 | CASSLLGGGADEQYF | TGTGCCAGCAGCTTGCTGGGGGGAGGAGCGGACGAGCAGTACTTC
- | TRBJ1-3 | 15 | TRBD1 | TRBV11-2 | CASSEDRGIGNTIYF | TGTGCCAGCAGCGAGGACAGGGGGATTGGAAACACCATATATTTT
- | TRBJ2-7 | 15 | - | TRBV4-3 | CASSQDRSSAYEQYF | TGCGCCAGCAGCCAAGATCGGTCTAGCGCGTACGAGCAGTACTTC
- | TRBJ2-3 | 14 | TRBD2 | TRBV5-1 | CASSARAGADTQYF | TGCGCCAGCAGCGCCAGGGCGGGAGCCGATACGCAGTATTTT
once | TRBJ1-1 | 15 | - | TRBV5-4 | CASSLVRQMNTEAFF | TGTGCCAGCAGCTTGGTGAGGCAGATGAACACTGAAGCTTTCTTT
few | TRBJ1-2 | 12 | - | TRBV29-1 | CSVSDRRYGYTF | TGCAGCGTTTCCGACAGGCGATATGGCTACACCTTC
- | TRBJ2-7 | 14 | - | TRBV14 | CASSQVKKRNEQYF | TGTGCCAGCAGCCAAGTCAAGAAAAGGAACGAGCAGTACTTC
- | TRBJ1-5 | 16 | TRBD1 | TRBV27 | CASSFGQGAWNQPQHF | TGTGCCAGCAGTTTCGGGCAGGGGGCCTGGAATCAGCCCCAGCATTTT